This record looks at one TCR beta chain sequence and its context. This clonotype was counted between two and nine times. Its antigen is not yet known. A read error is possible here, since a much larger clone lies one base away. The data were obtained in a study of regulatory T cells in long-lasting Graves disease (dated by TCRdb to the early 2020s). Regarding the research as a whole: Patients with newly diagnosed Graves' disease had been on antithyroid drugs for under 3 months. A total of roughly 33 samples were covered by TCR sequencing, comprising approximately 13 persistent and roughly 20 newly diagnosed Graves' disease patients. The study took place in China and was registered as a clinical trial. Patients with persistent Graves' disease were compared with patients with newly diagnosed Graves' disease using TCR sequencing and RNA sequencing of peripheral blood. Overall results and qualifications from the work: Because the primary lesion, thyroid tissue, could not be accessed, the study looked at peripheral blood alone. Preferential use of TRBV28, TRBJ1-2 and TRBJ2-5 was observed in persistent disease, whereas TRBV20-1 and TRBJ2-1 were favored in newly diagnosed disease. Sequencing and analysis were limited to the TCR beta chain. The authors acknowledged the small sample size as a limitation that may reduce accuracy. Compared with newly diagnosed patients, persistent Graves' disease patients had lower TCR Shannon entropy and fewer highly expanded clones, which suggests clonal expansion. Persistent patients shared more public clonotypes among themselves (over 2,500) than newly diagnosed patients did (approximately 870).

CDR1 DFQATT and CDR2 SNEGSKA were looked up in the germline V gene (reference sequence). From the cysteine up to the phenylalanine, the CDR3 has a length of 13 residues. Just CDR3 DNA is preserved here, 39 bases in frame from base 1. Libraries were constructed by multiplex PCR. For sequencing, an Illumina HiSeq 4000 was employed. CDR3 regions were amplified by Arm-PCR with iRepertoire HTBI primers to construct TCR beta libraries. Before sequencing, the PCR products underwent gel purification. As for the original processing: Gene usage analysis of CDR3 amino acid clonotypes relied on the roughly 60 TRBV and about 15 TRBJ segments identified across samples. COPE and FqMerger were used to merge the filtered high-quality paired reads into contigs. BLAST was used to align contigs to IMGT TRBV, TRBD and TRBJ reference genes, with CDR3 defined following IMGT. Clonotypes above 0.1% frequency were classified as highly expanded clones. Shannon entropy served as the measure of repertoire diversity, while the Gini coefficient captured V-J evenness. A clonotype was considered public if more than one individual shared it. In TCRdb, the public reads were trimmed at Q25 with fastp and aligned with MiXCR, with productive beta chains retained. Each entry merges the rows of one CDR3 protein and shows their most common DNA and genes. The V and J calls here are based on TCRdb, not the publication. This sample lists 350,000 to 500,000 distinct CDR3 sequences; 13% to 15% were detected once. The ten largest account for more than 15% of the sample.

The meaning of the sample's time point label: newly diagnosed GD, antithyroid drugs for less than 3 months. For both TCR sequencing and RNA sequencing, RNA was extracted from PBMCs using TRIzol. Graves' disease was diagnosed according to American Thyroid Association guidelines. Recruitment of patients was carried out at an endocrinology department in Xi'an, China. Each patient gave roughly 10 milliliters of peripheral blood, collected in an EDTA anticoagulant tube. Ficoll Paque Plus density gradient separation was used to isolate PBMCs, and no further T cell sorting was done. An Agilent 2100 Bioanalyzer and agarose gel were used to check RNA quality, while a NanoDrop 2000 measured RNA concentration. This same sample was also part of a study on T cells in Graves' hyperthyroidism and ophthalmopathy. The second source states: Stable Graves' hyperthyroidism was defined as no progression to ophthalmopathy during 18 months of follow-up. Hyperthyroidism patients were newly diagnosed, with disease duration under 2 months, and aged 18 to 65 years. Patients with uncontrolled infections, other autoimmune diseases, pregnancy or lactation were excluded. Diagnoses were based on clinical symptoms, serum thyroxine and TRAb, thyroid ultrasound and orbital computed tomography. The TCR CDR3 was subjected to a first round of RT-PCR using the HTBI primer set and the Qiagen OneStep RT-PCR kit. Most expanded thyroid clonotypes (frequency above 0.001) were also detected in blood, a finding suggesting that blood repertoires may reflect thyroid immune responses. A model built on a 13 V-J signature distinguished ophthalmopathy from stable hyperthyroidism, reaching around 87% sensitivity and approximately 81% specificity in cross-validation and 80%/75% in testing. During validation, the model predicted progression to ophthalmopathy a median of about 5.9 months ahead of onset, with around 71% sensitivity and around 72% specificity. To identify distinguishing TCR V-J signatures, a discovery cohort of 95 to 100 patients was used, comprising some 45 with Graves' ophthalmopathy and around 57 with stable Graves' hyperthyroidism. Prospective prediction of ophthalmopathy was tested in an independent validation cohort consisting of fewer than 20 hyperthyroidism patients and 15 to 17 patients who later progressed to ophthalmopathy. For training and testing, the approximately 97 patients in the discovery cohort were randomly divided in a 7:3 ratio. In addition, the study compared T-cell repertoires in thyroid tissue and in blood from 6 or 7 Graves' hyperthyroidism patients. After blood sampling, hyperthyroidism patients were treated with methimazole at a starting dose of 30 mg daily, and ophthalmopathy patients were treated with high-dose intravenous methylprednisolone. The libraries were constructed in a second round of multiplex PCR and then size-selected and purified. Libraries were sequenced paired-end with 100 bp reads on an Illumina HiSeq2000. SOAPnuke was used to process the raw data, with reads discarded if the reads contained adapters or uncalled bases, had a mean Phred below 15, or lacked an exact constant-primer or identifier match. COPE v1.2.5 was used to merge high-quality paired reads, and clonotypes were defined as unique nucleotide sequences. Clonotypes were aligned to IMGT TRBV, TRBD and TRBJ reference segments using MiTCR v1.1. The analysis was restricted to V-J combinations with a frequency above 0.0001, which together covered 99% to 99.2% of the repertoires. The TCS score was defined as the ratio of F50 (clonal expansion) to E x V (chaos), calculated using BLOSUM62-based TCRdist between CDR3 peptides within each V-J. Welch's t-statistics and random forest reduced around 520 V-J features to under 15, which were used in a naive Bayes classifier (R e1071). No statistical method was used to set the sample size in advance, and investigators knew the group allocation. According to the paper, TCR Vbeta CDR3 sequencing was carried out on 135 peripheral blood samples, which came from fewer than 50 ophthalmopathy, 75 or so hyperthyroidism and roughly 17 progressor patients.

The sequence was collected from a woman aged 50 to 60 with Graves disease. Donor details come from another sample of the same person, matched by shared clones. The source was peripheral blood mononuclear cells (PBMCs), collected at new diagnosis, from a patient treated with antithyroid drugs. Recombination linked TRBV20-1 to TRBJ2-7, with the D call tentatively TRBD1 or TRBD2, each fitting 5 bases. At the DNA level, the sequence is TGCAGTGCATCCCTCTCAGGGACCTACAAGCAGTACTTC. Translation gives CSASLSGTYKQYF.